The subject of this entry is one T cell receptor beta chain. Its cognate antigen is unknown. The source of the sample is a study of cytomegalovirus exposure and HLA in healthy donors. The PCR contained 60 Vbeta and 13 Jbeta primers. Some clones are missing from TCRdb's copy, which holds only in-frame ones; the method was immunoSEQ multiplex PCR. The profile shows roughly 180,000 clones, under 9.5% of them singletons. The study's findings and limits: Presence/absence analysis assumed near-uniform sequencing depth across donors.

This sequence originates from a woman in her twenties or thirties in good health and CMV-seropositive. Sequencing was carried out using PBMCs.

The CDR3 DNA reads as TGCGCCAGCAGCTTGCTCAGGGGGCGTCAAGAGACCCAGTACTTC. Its translation: CASSLLRGRQETQYF. The rearrangement uses TRBV5-1 and TRBJ2-5; TRBD1 matches 8 bases. This CDR3 spans 15 amino acids. With V trimmed by 1 base and J by 2 bases, 4 bases remained unmatched. In germline, CDR1 is SGHRS, CDR2 YFSETQ.